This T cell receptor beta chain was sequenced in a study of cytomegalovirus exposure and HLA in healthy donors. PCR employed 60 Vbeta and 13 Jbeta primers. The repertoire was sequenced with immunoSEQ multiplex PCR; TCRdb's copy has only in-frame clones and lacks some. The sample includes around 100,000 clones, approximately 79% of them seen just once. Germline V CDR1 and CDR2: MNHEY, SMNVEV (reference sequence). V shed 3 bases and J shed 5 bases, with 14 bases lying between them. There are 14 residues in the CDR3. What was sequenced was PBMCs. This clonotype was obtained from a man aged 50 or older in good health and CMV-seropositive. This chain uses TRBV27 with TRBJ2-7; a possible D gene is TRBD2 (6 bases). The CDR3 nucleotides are TGTGCCAGCAGTTTCGGGGGTCAAGTGAACGAGCAGTACTTC. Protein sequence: CASSFGGQVNEQYF.